This T cell receptor beta chain was captured in a study of blood T cell repertoires in COVID-19. Produced via immunoSEQ multiplex PCR; TCRdb's table is partial and in-frame only. The sample consists of about 300,000 clones, under 90% of them appearing once. Germline CDR1 and CDR2: GTSNPN and SVGIG (reference sequence). After removal of 0 bases from V and 5 bases from J, the junction contained 14 bases not matched to a gene. There are 17 residues in the CDR3. The sequence was obtained from a young woman who had recovered from COVID-19. The chain has TRBV30 and TRBJ2-3, with 7 bases identical to TRBD2. Source material: PBMCs or T cells enriched from blood (not recorded which). The CDR3 DNA reads TGTGCCTGGAGTGTAGGGACCATCGGGGGGAGGGGAGATACGCAGTATTTT. This translates into CAWSVGTIGGRGDTQYF.